One T cell receptor (beta chain) is described in this entry. Its target is unknown. The data were taken from a study of cytomegalovirus exposure and HLA in healthy donors. General study findings and limits: TCR beta sequences numbering 15,000 to 20,000 were associated with HLA alleles at 0.05 false discovery rate in a later analysis. In a later analysis, HLA-C alleles had the fewest associated TCRs, DRB1 alleles the most. Available immune exposure information was restricted to CMV serostatus only. Exclusion applied to some V segments, including TRBV6-2 and TRBV6-3, as they were indistinguishable.

PCR was performed using 60 Vbeta and 13 Jbeta primers. TCRdb's copy holds only in-frame clones and misses some; the assay was immunoSEQ multiplex PCR. The data show roughly 200,000 clones, 86% seen once. CDR1 is SGHRS and CDR2 is YFSETQ in the germline V gene. The CDR3 is 14 amino acids. After removal of 6 bases from V and 2 bases from J, the junction contained 5 bases not matched to a gene. V gene TRBV5-1 combines with J gene TRBJ2-3, with 8 bases fitting TRBD2. What was sequenced was PBMCs. This receptor was taken from a woman in her twenties or thirties in good health and CMV-seronegative. The CDR3 DNA reads as TGCGCCAGCAAACTAGCGGTGGACACAGATACGCAGTATTTT. This sequence encodes CASKLAVDTDTQYF.